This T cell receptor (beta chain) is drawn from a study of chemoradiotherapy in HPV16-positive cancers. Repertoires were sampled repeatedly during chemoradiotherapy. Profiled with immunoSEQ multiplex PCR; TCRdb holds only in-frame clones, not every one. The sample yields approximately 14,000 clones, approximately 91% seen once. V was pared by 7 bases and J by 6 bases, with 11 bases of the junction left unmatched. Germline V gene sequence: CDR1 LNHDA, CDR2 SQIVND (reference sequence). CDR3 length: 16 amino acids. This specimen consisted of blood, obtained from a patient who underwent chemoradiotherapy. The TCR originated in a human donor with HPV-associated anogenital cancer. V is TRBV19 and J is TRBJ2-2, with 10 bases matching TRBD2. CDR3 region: CASTYLAGAPSGELFF. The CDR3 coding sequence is TGTGCCAGTACCTATCTAGCGGGGGCCCCGTCCGGGGAGCTGTTTTTT.